The 2 T cell receptor beta chains below were found in one sample sequenced in a study of T cell responses to AZD1222 COVID-19 vaccine. The protocol was immunoSEQ multiplex PCR, while the TCRdb copy is restricted to in-frame clones and leaves out a portion. The data show roughly 150,000 clones, around 89% seen once. Here the sequenced sample was peripheral blood, taken 28 days after the second AZD1222 dose. These receptors originate from an adult who received the AZD1222 COVID-19 vaccine.

The chain couples TRBV7-9 to TRBJ1-5; no definite D call. The germline CDR1 and CDR2 sequences are SEHNR and FQNEAQ (reference sequence). V dropped 5 bases and J dropped 5 bases, with 10 bases sitting between them. The CDR3 consists of 13 residues. The CDR3 loop is CASSQDGHQPQHF. The CDR3 DNA follows: TGTGCCAGCAGCCAGGATGGCCATCAGCCCCAGCATTTT.

The chain has TRBV11-2 and TRBJ2-7, with D possibly TRBD2 on 5 matching bases. V lost 1 base, J lost 8 bases, and 18 bases lay in between. Germline V lookup: CDR1 SGHAT, CDR2 FQNNGV. There are 15 residues in the CDR3. The CDR3 region has the DNA TGTGCCAGCAGCTTAGGCTCGTTAGGGAGTCAGCAGCAGTACTTC. This gives the protein CASSLGSLGSQQQYF.